Each of the 7 T cell receptor beta chains below was sequenced from the same sample in a study of cytomegalovirus exposure and HLA in healthy donors. The PCR was carried out with 60 Vbeta primers and 13 Jbeta primers. Sequencing used immunoSEQ multiplex PCR; TCRdb keeps in-frame clones, though not all of them. The table lists some 120,000 clones, over 70% of them singletons. Sequencing was done on a sample of PBMCs. The receptors originated from a woman younger than 35 in good health and CMV-seronegative.

The CDR3 DNA reads TGCGCCAGCAGCCAAGAGGGGTCTCTAGCGGGAGAAGGGTACGAGCAGTACTTC. Amino acid sequence: CASSQEGSLAGEGYEQYF. This chain joins TRBV4-1 and TRBJ2-7; 10 bases match TRBD2. The CDR3 totals 18 residues. Trimming cost V 0 bases and J 4 bases; bases outside gene matches: 12. The germline CDR1 and CDR2 sequences are MGHRA and YSYEKL.

This clone was counted a few times. This rearrangement joins TRBV6-6 to TRBJ1-1; maybe TRBD1 (6 bases). Per germline, CDR1 MNHNY and CDR2 SVGAGI (reference sequence). The CDR3 contains 14 residues. V lost 4 bases and J lost 4, with 13 bases in between. The CDR3 reads CASSLQGGGTEAFF. The CDR3 DNA sequence: TGTGCCAGCAGTTTACAGGGCGGCGGCACTGAAGCTTTCTTT.

The chain has TRBV6-6 and TRBJ2-4, with D perhaps matching TRBD2 (6 bases). Germline values: CDR1 MNHNY, CDR2 SVGAGI (reference sequence). The CDR3 runs 14 residues. V shed 8 bases and J shed 5 bases, with 16 bases lying between them. The CDR3 sequence is CASALGGWENIQYF. In DNA, the CDR3 is TGTGCCAGCGCCCTGGGGGGTTGGGAAAACATTCAGTACTTC.

This clone was detected a few times. V usage is TRBV11-2 and J usage is TRBJ2-1, with 11 bases aligning to TRBD2. CDR3 length equals 15 residues. V lost 5 bases and J lost 6; bases outside the gene matches: 6. Germline CDR1 and CDR2: SGHAT and FQNNGV. CDR3 nucleotides: TGTGCCAGCAGCCCGAATCTAGCGGGGGGCAATGAGCAGTTCTTC. It specifies CASSPNLAGGNEQFF.

This rearrangement joins TRBV5-1 to TRBJ2-5; 7 bases align to TRBD1. The J call may be mistaken, given a closer DNA end match to TRBJ2-7. The CDR3 covers 13 residues. CDR1 is SGHRS, CDR2 YFSETQ, per germline. The CDR3, as DNA: TGCGCCAGCAGCCCGGGACAGAGCTACGAGCAGTACTTC. This translates into CASSPGQSYEQYF.

This clone was detected only a few times. The chain combines TRBV2 with TRBJ2-7; 8 nucleotides agree with TRBD1. CDR1 is SNHLY, CDR2 FYNNEI, per germline. The CDR3 is made up of 16 amino acids. The trim removed 3 bases at V and 3 bases at J, leaving 10 bases unmatched. In nucleotides, the CDR3 is TGTGCCAGCAGTGATTTGCAGGGGGCAAGTGACTACGAGCAGTACTTC. The encoded protein is CASSDLQGASDYEQYF.

This sequence joins TRBV11-2 and TRBJ2-7; D is perhaps TRBD1 (5 bases). The germline V gene has CDR1 SGHAT and CDR2 FQNNGV. V lost 5 bases to trimming and J lost 2 bases, with 10 bases between them. The CDR3 length is 13 residues. Here the CDR3 reads CASSARVAYEQYF. CDR3 sequence (DNA): TGTGCCAGCAGCGCCAGGGTAGCCTACGAGCAGTACTTC.